This is a list of T cell receptor beta chains from one sample in a study of blood T cell repertoires in COVID-19. Data came from immunoSEQ multiplex PCR; TCRdb stores just in-frame clones and leaves some out. The data hold about 200,000 clones, with 80% to 95% observed a single time. Sequencing input: peripheral blood. The receptors here all came from a man in his 60s with COVID-19, enrolled during active disease. Both conserved end residues are part of each CDR3. Fields, in order: CDR3 DNA, CDR3 protein, D gene, J gene, V gene, clone size. The D gene is left open where the match is weak. Size is stated for part of the rows, as once, few or many counts, or as a class when the clone is expanded.

TGCAGTGCTAGTCCCCACGGACTAGCGGGAGTCGGTGGATCTTTATTT | CSASPHGLAGVGGSLF | TRBD2 | TRBJ2-3 | TRBV20-1 | .
TGTGCCAGCAACGAGGGCCCAACCTGGGGCTACACCTTC | CASNEGPTWGYTF | . | TRBJ1-2 | TRBV5-5 | .
TGTGCCAGTAGTACCAACCCGACTAGGACCTCCTACAATGAGCAGTTCTTC | CASSTNPTRTSYNEQFF | . | TRBJ2-1 | TRBV19 | .
TGTGCCAGCTCACCCCAGACAGGGTCCCAAGAGACCCAGTACTTC | CASSPQTGSQETQYF | TRBD1 | TRBJ2-5 | TRBV18 | .
TGTGCCAGCTCACCTAATTTGAGCGGGAGTGCCTATGGCTACACCTTC | CASSPNLSGSAYGYTF | . | TRBJ1-2 | TRBV18 | .
TGTGCCAGCAGGGGGACAGGGATAGACAATGAGCAGTTCTTC | CASRGTGIDNEQFF | TRBD1 | TRBJ2-1 | TRBV25-1 | .
TGTGCCAGCAGCAAAGAATTGCAGGACAGGTGTAGCACTAACTATGGCTACACCTTC | CASSKELQDRCSTNYGYTF | . | TRBJ1-2 | TRBV21-1 | .
TGTGCCAGCACCTTAAACACAGGGAACGCTGAAGCTTTCTTT | CASTLNTGNAEAFF | . | TRBJ1-1 | TRBV27 | .
TGTGCCAGTAGTGTGGTGGGACAACTTAGCAATCAGCCCCAGCATTTT | CASSVVGQLSNQPQHF | . | TRBJ1-5 | TRBV19 | .
TGTGCCAGTAGGATAAGCGGGAGGGCCGGCGGGGAGCTGTTTTTT | CASRISGRAGGELFF | TRBD2 | TRBJ2-2 | TRBV19 | .
TGCGCCAGCAGCCAGGGGGCAGGGACAAATCAGCCCCAGCATTTT | CASSQGAGTNQPQHF | . | TRBJ1-5 | TRBV4-3 | .
TGTGCCTGGGACAGGACAGGGGTTAACTATGGCTACACCTTC | CAWDRTGVNYGYTF | TRBD1 | TRBJ1-2 | TRBV30 | .
TGCGCCAGCAGCTTCACAGGGCCGCGGACGAACACTGAAGCTTTCTTT | CASSFTGPRTNTEAFF | . | TRBJ1-1 | TRBV5-1 | few
TGTGCCAGCAGTTACTCGGACAGGGGCCAGCCCCAGCATTTT | CASSYSDRGQPQHF | TRBD1 | TRBJ1-5 | TRBV6-6 | once
TGTGCCAGCAGTTCGAGGTTGGGGCTTTCGGGTGGCTACACCTTC | CASSSRLGLSGGYTF | . | TRBJ1-2 | TRBV6-5 | .
TGCAGCGTTGGAAATGACAGGGGGCAACCTGGTGGCTACACCTTC | CSVGNDRGQPGGYTF | TRBD1 | TRBJ1-2 | TRBV29-1 | .
TGTGCCAGCAGTTTAGCTCCCAGGTATGAGCAGTTCTTC | CASSLAPRYEQFF | . | TRBJ2-1 | TRBV12-3/TRBV12-4 | .
TGCGCCAGCAGCCCGCGGGACAGGCGGCAGCCCCAGCATTTT | CASSPRDRRQPQHF | TRBD1 | TRBJ1-5 | TRBV5-1 | few
TGTGCCAGCAGCTTAGGCACTAGCGGAAGTACCGAGACCCAGTACTTC | CASSLGTSGSTETQYF | TRBD2 | TRBJ2-5 | TRBV7-6 | .
TGTGCCAGCAGCTTCTACAGGAGTGTGGCCGGGGAGCTGTTTTTT | CASSFYRSVAGELFF | . | TRBJ2-2 | TRBV11-2 | .
TGTGCCAGCAGTTTATCCCAGGGGGCGACCGGGGAGCTGTTTTTT | CASSLSQGATGELFF | TRBD1 | TRBJ2-2 | TRBV28 | .
TGCGCCAGTTTTCTAGCGGGAGGGGACAATGAGCAGTTCTTC | CASFLAGGDNEQFF | TRBD2 | TRBJ2-1 | TRBV5-1 | .
TGTGCCAGCAGCTTTGCGGGGTGGAACAATCAGCCCCAGCATTTT | CASSFAGWNNQPQHF | . | TRBJ1-5 | TRBV7-2 | .
TGTGCCAGCAGTAAAAAAGTCGCAGGGGCCTACGAGCAGTACTTC | CASSKKVAGAYEQYF | . | TRBJ2-7 | TRBV27 | .
TGTGCCAGCTCACTTAGGACAGGGGGCGAAATGAACACTGAAGCTTTCTTT | CASSLRTGGEMNTEAFF | TRBD1 | TRBJ1-1 | TRBV18 | .
TGTGCCAGCAGTTCGCCTGTGCGGGGGGAGAGCACAGATACGCAGTATTTT | CASSSPVRGESTDTQYF | TRBD2 | TRBJ2-3 | TRBV27 | .
TGTGCCAGCAGCTTAGAACGGGACCAAGAGACCCAGTACTTC | CASSLERDQETQYF | . | TRBJ2-5 | TRBV7-2 | .
TGTGCCAGCTCACTTACGACAGGGGAGGCGGAAGCTTTCTTT | CASSLTTGEAEAFF | TRBD1 | TRBJ1-1 | TRBV18 | .
TGTGCCACCTTGGGGCGAGCGCAAGAGACCCAGTACTTC | CATLGRAQETQYF | . | TRBJ2-5 | TRBV15 | .
TGTGCCAGCAGCGAGACAGGTCGGCAGCCCCAGCATTTT | CASSETGRQPQHF | . | TRBJ1-5 | TRBV5-5 | few
TGCGCCAGCAGCCAAGGGCAGTTGGCAGATACGCAGTATTTT | CASSQGQLADTQYF | . | TRBJ2-3 | TRBV4-1 | few
TGTGCCAGCAGCTTTGGACAGGGCTACTACGAGCAGTACTTC | CASSFGQGYYEQYF | TRBD1 | TRBJ2-7 | TRBV7-9 | once
TGTGCCACCAGACTAGCGGCAACGAACACCGGGGAGCTGTTTTTT | CATRLAATNTGELFF | TRBD2 | TRBJ2-2 | TRBV5-4 | .
TGCGCCAGCAGCTTGGTCGGGTCCGGGGGGTCGGTCAGCGGGGAGCTGTTTTTT | CASSLVGSGGSVSGELFF | TRBD2 | TRBJ2-2 | TRBV5-1 | .
TGTGCCAGCAGCTACCGGGACAGGGGGCAAGATACGCAGTATTTT | CASSYRDRGQDTQYF | TRBD1 | TRBJ2-3 | TRBV5-5 | .
TGTGCCAGCAGTCCACGGACAGGGGAAGAAGCTTTCTTT | CASSPRTGEEAFF | TRBD1 | TRBJ1-1 | TRBV27 | .
TGTGCCAGCAGCGTAACTCCCTCTAGCGGGCCCTTAGGGCAGTTCTTC | CASSVTPSSGPLGQFF | TRBD2 | TRBJ2-1 | TRBV9 | .
TGTGCCAGCAGTGAATGGAGCAATGAGCAGTTCTTC | CASSEWSNEQFF | . | TRBJ2-1 | TRBV6-1 | .
TGTGCCAGCAGCGAGACAAGTACCTACGAGCAGTACTTC | CASSETSTYEQYF | . | TRBJ2-7 | TRBV6-2/TRBV6-3 | .
TGTGCCAGCAGGAATACAGGGGGATACGAGCAGTACTTC | CASRNTGGYEQYF | TRBD1 | TRBJ2-7 | TRBV6-5 | .
TGTGCCAGCAGCTTAGGGGGCGGCAGGGGTGCCCAGCCCCAGCATTTT | CASSLGGGRGAQPQHF | . | TRBJ1-5 | TRBV7-8 | once
TGTGCCACCAGTGACACTGGAGGGCCTTCCTACGAGCAGTACTTC | CATSDTGGPSYEQYF | . | TRBJ2-7 | TRBV24-1 | .
TGTGCCAGCAGCTTGGATCAACTAGGGTCACCCCTCCACTTT | CASSLDQLGSPLHF | . | TRBJ1-6 | TRBV7-2 | .